The 32 T cell receptor beta chains presented below share a single source sample, sequenced in a study of T cells in tuberculosis. Time point indicated: new active TB diagnosis, blood taken before or within 7 days of starting treatment. Clones were sequenced by immunoSEQ multiplex PCR, and TCRdb holds only the in-frame ones, with some missing. The profile shows about 33,000 clones, just over 90% of them singletons. Sample: PBMCs, taken at tuberculosis diagnosis. Receptors originate from an adult with tuberculosis. Some clones in this sample may be carry-over from other donors' samples.

This clone was recorded once. This sequence joins TRBV2 and TRBJ2-3, with D tentatively TRBD2 (6 bases). The CDR3 totals 14 residues. Trimming stripped 4 bases from V and 6 bases from J, with 14 bases between. Germline CDR1 reads SNHLY; CDR2 reads FYNNEI. For the CDR3, the DNA is TGTGCCAGCAGTGGACTAGATCGAGCGGATACGCAGTATTTT. Its protein is CASSGLDRADTQYF.

The gene calls are TRBV12-5 and TRBJ2-7, with TRBD1 identical over 7 bases. Trimming at V came to 3 bases and at J to 3 bases, leaving 17 bases not matched to a gene. This CDR3 spans 18 amino acids. Looked up from germline, CDR1 is LGHNT and CDR2 is FRNRAP. The CDR3 spells CASGFPVGQSPRVYEQYF. For the CDR3, the DNA is TGTGCTAGTGGTTTCCCCGTGGGACAGTCACCCCGAGTCTACGAGCAGTACTTC.

CDR3 in amino acids: CASSQGRRGVGTGELFF. CDR3 in DNA: TGTGCCAGCAGTCAGGGGAGGCGGGGGGTCGGCACCGGGGAGCTGTTTTTT. The chain links TRBV7-2 to TRBJ2-2; 8 bases match TRBD2. Germline V CDR1 and CDR2: SGHTA, FQGNSA. V lost 6 bases to trimming and J lost 4 bases; unmatched junction nucleotides: 13. This CDR3 region has 17 residues.

The chain joins TRBV7-6 to TRBJ1-1, with 11 bases that match TRBD1. Germline V gives CDR1 SGHVS, CDR2 FNYEAQ. The V segment lost 5 bases and the J segment 1 base; nucleotides outside the gene matches: 6. The CDR3 spans 16 residues. This CDR3 reads CASSEDRGLGNTEAFF. The CDR3 DNA sequence: TGTGCCAGCAGCGAGGACAGGGGGCTCGGGAACACTGAAGCTTTCTTT.

The V and J genes are TRBV27 and TRBJ2-1, with TRBD1 matching over 7 bases. V shed 6 bases, J shed 4 bases, and the junction held 6 bases outside the gene matches. This CDR3 region has 14 residues. Germline assignment: CDR1 MNHEY and CDR2 SMNVEV (reference sequence). CDR3 in DNA: TGTGCCAGCAGCCGGGACAGTACTTACAATGAGCAGTTCTTC. It is translated as CASSRDSTYNEQFF.

The rearrangement joins TRBV23-1 to TRBJ1-5; D is possibly TRBD1 (5 bases). TRBV23-1 is an open reading frame, and its role is uncertain. CDR3 length equals 14 residues. V lost 2 bases and J lost 5, with 10 bases in between. The DNA for the CDR3 is TGCGCCAGCAGTCAAAGGGGTAATTATCAGCCCCAGCATTTT. Its protein is CASSQRGNYQPQHF.

The chain is built from TRBV14 and TRBJ1-2, with 9 nucleotides matching TRBD1. The CDR3 loop spans 17 amino acids. Germline assignment: CDR1 SGHDN and CDR2 FVKESK. Trimming removed 1 base from V and 2 bases from J; junction bases left unmatched: 8. CDR3 sequence: CASSQGWTGALNYGYTF. In nucleotides, the CDR3 is TGTGCCAGCAGCCAAGGGTGGACAGGGGCCCTAAACTATGGCTACACCTTC.

The V gene is TRBV5-1, the J gene TRBJ2-1, with no clear D. CDR3 length: 14 amino acids. Trimming removed 0 bases at V and 8 bases at J, with 12 bases between. The germline V gene encodes CDR1 SGHRS and CDR2 YFSETQ. DNA for the CDR3: TGCGCCAGCAGCTTGGGTCCCCCTGCGGATGAGCAGTTCTTC. Protein product: CASSLGPPADEQFF.

The chain combines TRBV6-5 with TRBJ2-5; 7 nucleotides align to TRBD2. Per germline, CDR1 MNHEY and CDR2 SVGAGI. The CDR3 has 14 amino acids. Trimming took 5 bases from V and 5 from J; bases not matched to a gene: 8. The CDR3 loop is CASSKGGRRETQYF. CDR3 nucleotides: TGTGCCAGCAGTAAGGGAGGGCGCCGGGAGACCCAGTACTTC.

The genes are TRBV6-5 and TRBJ2-3, with a tentative D call TRBD2 (6 bases). The length of the CDR3 is 14 residues. The V gene's germline CDR1 is MNHEY and CDR2 SVGAGI. V was cut by 7 bases and J by 6 bases, with 17 bases left in between. CDR3 bases: TGTGCCAGCACCAGGAGGGGACGTCCTGATACGCAGTATTTT. As protein: CASTRRGRPDTQYF.

This chain uses TRBV6-6 with TRBJ2-7, with TRBD2 matching 15 bases. Germline V gene lookup returns CDR1 MNHNY and CDR2 SVGAGI (reference sequence). J gave up 3 bases and V 4 bases, and 4 bases lay outside the gene matches. The CDR3 length is 16 residues. CDR3 amino acids: CASSSRTSGRVYEQYF. The CDR3 coding sequence is TGTGCCAGCAGTTCACGGACTAGCGGGAGGGTCTACGAGCAGTACTTC.

DNA of the CDR3: TGTGCCTGGAGAGGACAGGGCCTTTATTCACCCCTCCACTTT. Protein: CAWRGQGLYSPLHF. The V call is TRBV30, the J call TRBJ1-6; TRBD1 matches 8 bases. With V trimmed by 3 bases and J by 8 bases, 6 bases remained unmatched. Germline CDR1 and CDR2: GTSNPN and SVGIG (reference sequence). The CDR3 sequence is 14 residues long.

The chain carries TRBV7-8 and TRBJ1-3; the D gene is possibly TRBD1 (5 bases). V lost 5 bases to trimming and J lost 0 bases, with 14 bases between them. Germline V lookup: CDR1 SGHVS, CDR2 FQNEAQ. The CDR3 spans 16 residues. Here the CDR3 DNA reads TGTGCCAGCAGCCCCATCAGGGTAGGCTCTGGAAACACCATATATTTT. As protein: CASSPIRVGSGNTIYF.

This chain joins TRBV5-4 and TRBJ2-7, with D possibly matching TRBD2 (5 bases). V lost 5 bases and J 2 bases, leaving 11 bases between the germline ends. Germline lookup yields CDR1 SGHNT and CDR2 YYREEE (reference sequence). The CDR3 contains 13 residues. The CDR3: CASRPNGAYEQYF. The CDR3 DNA is TGTGCCAGCAGGCCAAACGGGGCCTACGAGCAGTACTTC.

The chain uses TRBV2 and TRBJ1-6; 7 nucleotides align to TRBD1. V gave up 4 bases and J gave up 7 bases; unmatched junction bases: 10. Germline V gives CDR1 SNHLY, CDR2 FYNNEI. The CDR3 runs 16 residues. The CDR3 bases are TGTGCCAGCAGTGGGGGACACAGGGGCGGAAATTCACCCCTCCACTTT. It yields the protein CASSGGHRGGNSPLHF.

The genes are TRBV6-1 and TRBJ2-1; no definite D call. The CDR3 has 14 residues. Germline V gene lookup returns CDR1 MNHNS and CDR2 SASEGT. Trimming took off 0 bases at V and 2 bases at J, with 5 bases between the two ends. The CDR3 nucleotides read TGTGCCAGCAGTGAAGCCACAGCCTACAATGAGCAGTTCTTC. Translated, it gives CASSEATAYNEQFF.

The rearrangement joins TRBV7-8 to TRBJ2-7; no reliable D call. The V gene's germline CDR1 is SGHVS and CDR2 FQNEAQ. This CDR3 has 12 amino acids. The V and J ends lost 7 bases and 7 bases respectively, with 14 bases between them. The CDR3, as DNA: TGTGCCAGCAACACATCACCTGTGGAGCAGTACTTC. It is translated as CASNTSPVEQYF.

The J gene is TRBJ1-1, the V gene TRBV30, with D perhaps matching TRBD1 (6 bases). V lost 2 bases and J lost 13, with 17 bases in between. Germline V gene lookup returns CDR1 GTSNPN and CDR2 SVGIG (reference sequence). The length of the CDR3 is 12 residues. CDR3 amino acids: CAWSFPGQTFFF. CDR3 coding DNA: TGTGCCTGGAGTTTTCCGGGACAAACCTTTTTCTTT.

The chain couples TRBV6-5 to TRBJ1-6; no clear D gene. Germline-derived CDR1 and CDR2 are MNHEY and SVGAGI. Trimming removed 5 bases from V and 3 bases from J, with 5 bases in between. This CDR3 has 13 amino acids. This CDR3 is CASSLNYNSPLHF. The CDR3 DNA is TGTGCCAGCAGTCTAAACTATAATTCACCCCTCCACTTT.

Worth noting for this clone: The identical CDR3 is also encoded by other nucleotide sequences in the sample. The gene calls are TRBV18 and TRBJ1-3; no clear D gene. Germline V gives CDR1 KGHSH, CDR2 LQKENI. Trimming cost V 3 bases and J 0 bases, with 6 bases left between them. The CDR3 is made up of 14 amino acids. CDR3 loop: CASSPEGSGNTIYF. CDR3 nucleotides: TGTGCCAGCTCACCCGAGGGCTCTGGAAACACCATATATTTT.

The V and J genes are TRBV27 and TRBJ2-3; TRBD1 agrees at 9 bases. The length of the CDR3 is 17 residues. Germline V gene sequence: CDR1 MNHEY, CDR2 SMNVEV (reference sequence). V lost 2 bases, J lost 2 bases, and 8 bases stayed unmatched. CDR3 sequence reads: CASSLRPGQGPTDTQYF. The DNA for the CDR3 is TGTGCCAGCAGTTTACGACCGGGACAGGGCCCCACAGATACGCAGTATTTT.

This clone was observed a single time. The chain has TRBV27 and TRBJ1-2; D not resolved. Trimming took 6 bases from V and 7 from J, leaving 18 bases between them. Germline V gives CDR1 MNHEY, CDR2 SMNVEV (reference sequence). CDR3 size: 14 residues. CDR3 DNA: TGTGCCAGCAGCGCAACCCCGGGGTTGGGTGGCTACACCTTC. Translating it yields CASSATPGLGGYTF.

The table lists this clone with a few counts. DNA of the CDR3: TGTGCCAGCAGCTTAGTATTAGACAGGGGGCGCATGGATTCACCCCTCCACTTT. Its translation is CASSLVLDRGRMDSPLHF. The V gene is TRBV7-7, the J gene TRBJ1-6, with TRBD1 identical over 10 bases. After removal of 1 base from V and 8 bases from J, the junction contained 11 bases not matched to a gene. In germline, CDR1 is SSHAT, CDR2 FNYEAQ (reference sequence). The CDR3 has 18 residues.

V gene TRBV4-1 combines with J gene TRBJ2-7; 8 bases agree with TRBD1. Trimming removed 1 base from V and 3 bases from J; junction bases left unmatched: 5. The germline V gene encodes CDR1 MGHRA and CDR2 YSYEKL. The CDR3 contains 15 residues. CDR3 coding DNA: TGCGCCAGCAGCCAAGCCGACAGGGGAGGCTACGAGCAGTACTTC. It is translated as CASSQADRGGYEQYF.

The gene calls are TRBV4-2 and TRBJ1-1, with 7 bases identical to TRBD1. Losses at the gene ends were 4 bases for V and 0 bases for J; bases not matched to a gene: 11. This CDR3 has 17 residues. From germline, CDR1 is LGHNA and CDR2 YNFKEQ. DNA of the CDR3: TGTGCCAGCAGCCCGACCAGGACAGGCGAAATGAACACTGAAGCTTTCTTT. It yields the protein CASSPTRTGEMNTEAFF.

This clone was seen a single time. The V and J genes are TRBV5-1 and TRBJ1-1; D is unresolved. Trimming removed 4 bases from V and 0 bases from J, with 13 bases in between. The CDR3 covers 15 residues. Germline V gives CDR1 SGHRS, CDR2 YFSETQ. CDR3 in DNA: TGCGCCAGCAGCCAACAAGAAATAATGAACACTGAAGCTTTCTTT. As protein: CASSQQEIMNTEAFF.

This chain links TRBV5-4 with TRBJ1-1; no reliable D call. The CDR3 runs to 12 residues. The V end was cut by 1 base, the J end by 8 bases, with 9 bases between. The germline gives CDR1 SGHNT, CDR2 YYREEE (reference sequence). The CDR3 nucleotides are TGTGCCAGCAGCTTGCCCACGGGGGAAGCTTTCTTT. Protein: CASSLPTGEAFF.

The chain recombines TRBV30 with TRBJ1-5; D may be TRBD1 (5 bases). The V and J ends lost 1 base and 5 bases respectively, with 9 bases between them. The CDR3 has 13 residues. Germline V gene lookup returns CDR1 GTSNPN and CDR2 SVGIG (reference sequence). The CDR3 protein is CAWSDRIDQPQHF. The CDR3 nucleotides are TGTGCCTGGAGTGACAGGATTGATCAGCCCCAGCATTTT.

V gene TRBV15 combines with J gene TRBJ1-4, with no clear D. V lost 3 bases, J lost 8 bases, and 10 bases lay in between. Germline CDR1 is LNHNV and CDR2 is YYDKDF (reference sequence). The CDR3 totals 13 residues. CDR3 bases: TGTGCCACCAGCAGCACCATGGGCGAAAAACTGTTTTTT. The encoded protein is CATSSTMGEKLFF.

The chain uses TRBV6-6 and TRBJ2-7; perhaps TRBD2 as D (6 bases). CDR1 and CDR2 from the germline V gene are MNHNY and SVGAGI (reference sequence). This CDR3 has 14 residues. V was trimmed by 4 bases and J by 2 bases, leaving 12 bases between them. The CDR3 nucleotides read TGTGCCAGCAGTTTGGCGGGGACCCCCTACGAGCAGTACTTC. Encoded protein: CASSLAGTPYEQYF.

The rearrangement uses TRBV18 and TRBJ2-7, with D possibly matching TRBD2 (6 bases). Germline values: CDR1 KGHSH, CDR2 LQKENI. Between the trimmed V and J ends, which lost 3 bases and 1 base, there was a span of 10 bases. This CDR3 is 14 amino acids long. The CDR3 is CASSPGGFSYEQYF. Written as DNA, the CDR3 is TGTGCCAGCTCACCCGGGGGTTTTTCCTACGAGCAGTACTTC.

The V gene is TRBV6-6, the J gene TRBJ1-4, with 8 bases fitting TRBD1. This CDR3 has 15 residues. Losses at the gene ends were 5 bases for V and 7 bases for J; bases not matched to a gene: 9. The germline V gene has CDR1 MNHNY and CDR2 SVGAGI (reference sequence). CDR3 protein: CASSIALQGGEKLFF. The CDR3 coding sequence is TGTGCCAGCAGTATAGCCCTACAGGGGGGTGAAAAACTGTTTTTT.